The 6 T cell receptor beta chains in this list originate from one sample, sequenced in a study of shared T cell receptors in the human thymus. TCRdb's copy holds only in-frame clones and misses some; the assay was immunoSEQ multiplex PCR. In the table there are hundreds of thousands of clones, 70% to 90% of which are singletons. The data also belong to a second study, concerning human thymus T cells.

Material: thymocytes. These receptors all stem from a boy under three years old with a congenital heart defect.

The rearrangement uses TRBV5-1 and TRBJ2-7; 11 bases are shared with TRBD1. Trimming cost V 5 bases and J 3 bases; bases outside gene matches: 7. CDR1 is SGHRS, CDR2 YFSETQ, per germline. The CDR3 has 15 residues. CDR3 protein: CASRHTGQGVYEQYF. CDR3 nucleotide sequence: TGCGCCAGCAGGCATACGGGACAGGGGGTCTACGAGCAGTACTTC.

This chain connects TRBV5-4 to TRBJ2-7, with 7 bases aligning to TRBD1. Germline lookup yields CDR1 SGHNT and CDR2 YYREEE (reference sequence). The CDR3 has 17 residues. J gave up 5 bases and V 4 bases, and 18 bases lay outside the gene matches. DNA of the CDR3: TGTGCCAGCAGCCCCTCGGGACAGCAATACGACGAGGACGAGCAGTACTTC. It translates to CASSPSGQQYDEDEQYF.

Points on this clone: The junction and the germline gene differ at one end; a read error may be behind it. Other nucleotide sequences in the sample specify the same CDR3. CDR3 loop: CAISSWTTTGELFF. CDR3 nucleotides: TGTGCCATCAGTTCCTGGACTACTACCGGGGAGCTGTTTTTC. This chain uses TRBV10-3 with TRBJ2-2, with D possibly being TRBD2 (6 bases). CDR3 size: 14 residues. The germline V gene encodes CDR1 ENHRY and CDR2 SYGVKD.

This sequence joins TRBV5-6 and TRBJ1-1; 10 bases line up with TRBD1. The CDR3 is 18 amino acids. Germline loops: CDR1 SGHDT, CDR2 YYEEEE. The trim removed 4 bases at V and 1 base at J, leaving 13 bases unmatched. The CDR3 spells CASSGDRGPLEGNTEAFF. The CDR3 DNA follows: TGTGCCAGCAGCGGCGACAGGGGGCCGTTGGAGGGGAACACTGAAGCTTTCTTT.

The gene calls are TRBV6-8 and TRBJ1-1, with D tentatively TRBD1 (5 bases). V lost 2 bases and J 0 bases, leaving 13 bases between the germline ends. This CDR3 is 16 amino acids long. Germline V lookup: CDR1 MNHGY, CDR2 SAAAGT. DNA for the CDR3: TGTGCCAGCAGTTACGGGGGGGAGGGGATGAACACTGAAGCTTTCTTT. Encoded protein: CASSYGGEGMNTEAFF.

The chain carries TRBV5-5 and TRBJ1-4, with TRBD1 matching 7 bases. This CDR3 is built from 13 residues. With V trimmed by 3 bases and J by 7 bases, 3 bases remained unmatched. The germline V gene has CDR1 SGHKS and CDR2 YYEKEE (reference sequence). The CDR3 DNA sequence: TGTGCCAGCAGCTGGGGGGACAGTGAAAAACTGTTTTTT. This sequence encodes CASSWGDSEKLFF.